A selection of T cell receptor beta chains follows, all from one sample in a study of spatial heterogeneity in lung cancer. Via MiXCR, TCRdb re-called the 5' RACE reads, giving one row per CDR3 protein. This sample yields some 120,000 distinct CDR3 sequences, of which 9.5% to 15% are seen a single time; around a sixth belongs to the top ten. Here the sequenced sample was PBMCs, taken at follow-up. The receptors come from a male donor with early-stage non-small cell lung cancer. Each CDR3 is given with its conserved first and last residue. The D gene is left open where the match is weak. Part of the rows lack a size; the others show once, few, many or a class for expanded clones.

clone_size	v_call	d_call	j_call	cdr3_aa	cdr3_nt
few	TRBV6-6	-	TRBJ1-1	CASSYDLNTEAFF	TGTGCCAGCAGTTACGATTTGAACACTGAAGCTTTCTTT
-	TRBV6-7	TRBD1	TRBJ1-1	CASSCLTGGFTLNTEAFF	TGTGCCAGCAGTTGCCTGACAGGGGGTTTTACCTTGAACACTGAAGCTTTCTTT
many	TRBV20-1	-	TRBJ1-4	CSSQDNEKLFF	TGCAGTTCACAGGATAATGAAAAACTGTTTTTT
-	TRBV20-1	-	TRBJ1-2	CSARATGTYGYTF	TGCAGTGCTAGGGCCACAGGGACTTACGGCTACACCTTC
few	TRBV20-1	-	TRBJ1-2	CSADLGTTNYGYTF	TGCAGTGCTGACCTGGGGACCACTAACTATGGCTACACCTTC
-	TRBV4-2	TRBD2	TRBJ2-1	CASSQLAGDVQFF	TGTGCCAGCAGCCAACTAGCGGGGGACGTGCAGTTCTTC
few	TRBV6-5	-	TRBJ2-7	CASSPLGGGYEQYF	TGTGCCAGCAGCCCCCTGGGAGGGGGCTACGAGCAGTACTTC
many	TRBV20-1	-	TRBJ1-3	CSAEPRGGSGNTIYF	TGCAGTGCGGAACCCAGGGGTGGCTCTGGAAACACCATATATTTT
-	TRBV5-1	-	TRBJ2-2	CASSSGQRTGELFF	TGCGCCAGCAGCTCCGGACAGCGGACCGGGGAGCTGTTTTTT
many	TRBV7-2	-	TRBJ1-6	CASSSGFTSPLHF	TGTGCCAGCAGCTCCGGATTTACTTCACCCCTCCACTTT
few	TRBV2	-	TRBJ2-7	CASSDGWYEQYF	TGTGCCAGCAGTGACGGGTGGTACGAGCAGTACTTC
many	TRBV20-1	-	TRBJ2-3	CSARVSTDTQYF	TGCAGTGCTAGAGTGAGCACAGATACGCAGTATTTT
many	TRBV5-4	-	TRBJ1-2	CASSLAYRVDYGYTF	TGTGCCAGCAGCTTGGCTTACAGGGTCGACTATGGCTACACCTTC
few	TRBV27	-	TRBJ2-7	CASRSGSFVQYF	TGTGCCAGCAGAAGTGGGTCTTTTGTGCAGTACTTC
many	TRBV5-1	-	TRBJ2-7	CASSLEGPYEQYF	TGCGCCAGCAGCTTGGAGGGCCCCTACGAGCAGTACTTC
few	TRBV6-5	-	TRBJ1-4	CASRDGGGEKLFF	TGTGCCAGCAGGGACGGAGGAGGGGAAAAACTGTTTTTT
many	TRBV7-2	TRBD1	TRBJ1-4	CASSLNRGANEKLFF	TGTGCCAGCAGCTTAAACAGGGGTGCTAATGAAAAACTGTTTTTT
-	TRBV5-1	TRBD1	TRBJ2-3	CASSPDRGPSDTQYF	TGCGCCAGCAGCCCGGACAGGGGGCCGTCAGATACGCAGTATTTT
many	TRBV29-1	TRBD1	TRBJ2-2	CSVGDSPPGELFF	TGCAGCGTAGGGGACAGCCCCCCCGGGGAGCTGTTTTTT
few	TRBV7-9	-	TRBJ1-1	CASSLAQGAGLNTEAFF	TGTGCCAGCAGCTTAGCGCAAGGGGCGGGTTTGAACACTGAAGCTTTCTTT
many	TRBV19	-	TRBJ2-7	CASSMVGHGSYEQYF	TGTGCCAGTAGTATGGTGGGACACGGGTCCTACGAGCAGTACTTC
-	TRBV11-2	-	TRBJ2-7	CASSPQFGALVYEQYF	TGTGCCAGCAGTCCCCAGTTTGGGGCTTTAGTATACGAGCAGTACTTC
few	TRBV5-1	-	TRBJ1-2	CASSLVGDTVYGYTF	TGCGCCAGCAGCTTGGTAGGCGATACAGTCTATGGCTACACCTTC
many	TRBV29-1	-	TRBJ1-2	CSLLEGPGGYTF	TGCAGCCTACTGGAAGGTCCCGGTGGCTACACCTTC
-	TRBV6-5	-	TRBJ2-7	CASSSGRAAHEQYF	TGTGCCAGCAGTTCGGGAAGAGCTGCTCACGAGCAGTACTTC
few	TRBV5-1	-	TRBJ2-3	CASRKEASTDTQYF	TGCGCCAGCAGAAAGGAAGCCAGCACAGATACGCAGTATTTT
few	TRBV18	-	TRBJ1-2	CASSPEGAYGYTF	TGTGCCAGCTCACCGGAAGGAGCCTATGGCTACACCTTC
many	TRBV11-2	-	TRBJ2-7	CASRAIGGRPYEQYF	TGTGCCTCGAGAGCGATTGGAGGGAGGCCCTACGAGCAGTACTTC
-	TRBV10-1	TRBD2	TRBJ2-2	CASSDYGGATTGELFF	TGCGCCAGCAGTGACTACGGGGGGGCGACCACCGGGGAGCTGTTTTTT
-	TRBV6-5	-	TRBJ2-7	CASKGSGAYEQYF	TGTGCCAGCAAGGGGTCAGGGGCCTACGAGCAGTACTTC
few	TRBV21-1	-	TRBJ2-7	CASSSRHIIYEQYF	TGTGCCAGCAGCTCTCGGCACATAATCTACGAGCAGTACTTC
-	TRBV12-3/TRBV12-4	-	TRBJ2-2	CASSSGAGELFF	TGTGCCAGCAGCTCGGGGGCCGGGGAGCTGTTTTTT